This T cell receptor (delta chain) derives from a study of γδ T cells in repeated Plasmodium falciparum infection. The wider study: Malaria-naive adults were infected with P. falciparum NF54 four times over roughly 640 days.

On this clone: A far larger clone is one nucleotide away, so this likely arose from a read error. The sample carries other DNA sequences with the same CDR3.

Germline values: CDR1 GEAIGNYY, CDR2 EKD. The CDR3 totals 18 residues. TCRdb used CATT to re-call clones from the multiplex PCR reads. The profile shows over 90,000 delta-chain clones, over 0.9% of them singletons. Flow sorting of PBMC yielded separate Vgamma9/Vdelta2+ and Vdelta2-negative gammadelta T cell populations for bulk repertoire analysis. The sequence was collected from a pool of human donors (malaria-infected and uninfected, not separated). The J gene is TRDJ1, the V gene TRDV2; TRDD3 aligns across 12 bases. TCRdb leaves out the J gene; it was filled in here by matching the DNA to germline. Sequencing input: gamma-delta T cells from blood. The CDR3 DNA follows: TGTGCCTGTGACTCCAAACTGGGGGATACCGGGTACACCGACAAACTCATCTTT. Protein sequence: CACDSKLGDTGYTDKLIF.